Shown below are 21 T cell receptor beta chains from a single sample sequenced in a study of blood T cells in healthy people across ages (dated by TCRdb to the mid-2010s). Library construction relied on 5' RACE. A second PCR of about 7 to 12 cycles was run with a J-beta primer mix and a sample-barcoded 5' primer. TCRdb's own reprocessing of the public reads used fastp at Q25 and MiXCR and kept productive beta chains. Rows are unified per CDR3 protein, each entry keeping the most common DNA and genes. Counted in this sample were fewer than 2 million distinct CDR3 sequences; about 39% of them appeared once. The ten largest make up roughly 23% of the sample. Material: blood. The receptor source for this set is a human donor in good health.

Details on this clonotype: The junction departs from germline at one end; a sequencing error may be responsible. The chain joins TRBV20-1 to TRBJ1-1, with D possibly being TRBD1 (5 bases). Germline V gives CDR1 DFQATT, CDR2 SNEGSKA (reference sequence). CDR3 length: 14 residues. CDR3 coding DNA: TGCAGTGCTAGAGATCGGGGCGCGAACACCGAAGCTTTCTTT. Amino acids: CSARDRGANTEAFF.

In regard to this clonotype: One end of the junction is discordant with germline, which a read error may explain. J is TRBJ2-7 and V is TRBV20-1; D not resolved. The CDR3 totals 15 residues. In germline, CDR1 is DFQATT, CDR2 SNEGSKA (reference sequence). CDR3 residues: CSARDDGSQLYKQYF. DNA of the CDR3: TGCAGTGCTAGAGATGATGGCAGTCAACTCTACAAGCAGTACTTC.

The chain employs TRBV7-9 and TRBJ1-2; the match to TRBD1 covers 12 bases. The V segment lost 5 bases and the J segment 8 bases; nucleotides outside the gene matches: 9. The CDR3 extends over 15 amino acids. Germline V CDR1 and CDR2: SEHNR, FQNEAQ (reference sequence). The CDR3 reads CASSPTRDRGRGYTF. The CDR3 coding sequence is TGTGCCAGCAGCCCTACACGGGACAGGGGGCGCGGCTACACCTTC.

The chain has TRBV20-1 and TRBJ2-1; possibly TRBD1 for D (5 bases). The germline V gene encodes CDR1 DFQATT and CDR2 SNEGSKA (reference sequence). Trimming pared 6 bases from V and 4 bases from J, leaving 13 bases between. This CDR3 contains 13 residues. The CDR3 loop is CSACLTVYNEQFF. The CDR3 DNA follows: TGCAGTGCCTGCCTGACAGTTTACAATGAGCAGTTCTTC.

This clonotype was seen only a few times. This chain uses TRBV12-3 or TRBV12-4 with TRBJ1-1; 9 nucleotides agree with TRBD1. V lost 6 bases and J lost 5; bases outside the gene matches: 7. The CDR3 has 14 residues. CDR3 DNA: TGTGCCAGCAGACAAACCGACAGGGGGACTGAAGCTTTCTTT. This gives the protein CASRQTDRGTEAFF.

The CDR3 is CASSAGLAGSYEQYF. The CDR3 DNA is TGTGCCAGCAGCGCGGGACTAGCGGGCTCCTACGAGCAGTACTTC. This chain uses TRBV9 with TRBJ2-7; the match to TRBD2 covers 12 bases. The CDR3 is made up of 15 amino acids. V lost 3 bases to trimming and J lost 0 bases; unmatched junction nucleotides: 1. Germline V lookup: CDR1 SGDLS, CDR2 YYNGEE.

As for this clonotype: Just one base apart from a much larger clone, this may be a read error. The genes are TRBV7-9 and TRBJ2-7; perhaps D is TRBD1 or TRBD2 (6 bases each). This CDR3 spans 15 amino acids. The germline V and J ends were trimmed by 4 bases and 3 bases, with 16 bases remaining between them. CDR1 and CDR2 (germline): SEHNR, FQNEAQ (reference sequence). CDR3 amino acids: CASSSWGANFYEQYF. The CDR3 region has the DNA TGTGCCAGCAGCTCGTGGGGGGCGAACTTCTACGAGCAGTACTTC.

This clonotype was counted between two and nine times. V usage is TRBV12-3 or TRBV12-4 and J usage is TRBJ1-2; D might be TRBD1 (6 bases). This CDR3 comprises 14 residues. The V end lost 6 bases, the J end lost 7 bases, and 18 bases lay between the germline ends. The CDR3 DNA is TGTGCCAGCAGCCCCGTTAGGGGGGCGGGTGGCTACACCTTC. Protein: CASSPVRGAGGYTF.

This clonotype was observed a few times. The V and J genes are TRBV7-8 and TRBJ1-1; D unclear. V shed 0 bases and J shed 2 bases, with 7 bases lying between them. CDR1 SGHVS and CDR2 FQNEAQ come from the germline V gene. CDR3 length: 14 residues. The CDR3 DNA is TGTGCCAGCAGCTTAGCTCACGGAAACACTGAAGCTTTCTTT. Translating gives CASSLAHGNTEAFF.

This clonotype came up a few times. The J gene is TRBJ2-5, the V gene TRBV4-1; D not resolved. This CDR3 is built from 15 residues. In germline, CDR1 is MGHRA, CDR2 YSYEKL. With 0 bases removed from V and 6 bases from J, the gap between germline ends came to 14 bases. The CDR3 sequence: CASSQDLIEGKTQYF. CDR3 bases: TGCGCCAGCAGCCAAGATCTTATAGAAGGGAAGACCCAGTACTTC.

The V call is TRBV7-2, the J call TRBJ1-2; the D gene is possibly TRBD1 (6 bases). Germline V gives CDR1 SGHTA, CDR2 FQGNSA. Trimming stripped 4 bases from V and 8 bases from J, with 17 bases between. The CDR3 is 14 residues long. CDR3 sequence: CASSSGQREYGYTF. CDR3 DNA sequence: TGTGCCAGCAGCTCGGGACAAAGGGAATACGGCTACACCTTC.

In this sample, this clonotype turned up a few times. The V and J genes are TRBV7-9 and TRBJ2-1; D is possibly TRBD1 or TRBD2 (5 bases each). In germline, CDR1 is SEHNR, CDR2 FQNEAQ (reference sequence). The CDR3 length is 16 residues. The V gene lost 1 base and the J gene lost 6 bases, with 16 bases spanning the gap. Here the CDR3 reads CASSLEGAYRGNEQFF. CDR3 DNA: TGTGCCAGCAGCTTAGAAGGGGCCTACCGGGGCAATGAGCAGTTCTTC.

There are a few counts of this clonotype. The J gene is TRBJ2-5, the V gene TRBV6-2 or TRBV6-3, with 10 bases lining up with TRBD2. The J call may be wrong; the DNA end is better matched by TRBJ2-7. The CDR3 extends over 14 amino acids. CDR1 and CDR2 from the germline V gene are MNHEY and SVGEGT. Written as DNA, the CDR3 is TGTGCCAGCAGTACTACTAGCGGGGTCTACGAGCAGTACTTC. This gives the protein CASSTTSGVYEQYF.

The chain employs TRBV7-2 and TRBJ2-7; no firm D call. The V gene lost 3 bases and the J gene lost 9 bases, with 12 bases spanning the gap. Germline V CDR1 and CDR2: SGHTA, FQGNSA. This CDR3 spans 12 amino acids. The CDR3 bases are TGTGCCAGCAGCTTCGTACCTCTTAGGCAGTACTTC. This codes for CASSFVPLRQYF.

In its sample, this clonotype was seen a few times. The junction departs from the called germline gene at one end, perhaps through a read error. The CDR3 bases are TGTGCCGGCAGCCGCGAGGGACAGAACTATGGCTACACCTTC. The encoded protein is CAGSREGQNYGYTF. The rearrangement uses TRBV7-9 and TRBJ1-2; 7 nucleotides match TRBD1. The CDR3 runs to 14 residues. Germline CDR1 reads SEHNR; CDR2 reads FQNEAQ (reference sequence).

This clonotype showed up just a few times. This sequence joins TRBV6-5 and TRBJ2-1; 9 positions match TRBD1. Germline CDR1 MNHEY, CDR2 SVGAGI. The V gene end was trimmed by 6 bases and the J gene end by 4 bases; junction bases not matched to a gene: 10. The CDR3 covers 16 residues. DNA for the CDR3: TGTGCCAGCAGCAACCCCGGGACAGGGACTTACAATGAGCAGTTCTTC. Residues: CASSNPGTGTYNEQFF.

V gene TRBV12-3 or TRBV12-4 combines with J gene TRBJ1-6; D may be TRBD1 (5 bases). CDR3 length: 15 residues. V dropped 7 bases and J dropped 7 bases, with 17 bases sitting between them. CDR3 nucleotides: TGTGCCAGCACCCGGTCAGGGTTAAGGAATTCACCCCTCCACTTT. Its protein product is CASTRSGLRNSPLHF.

The chain recombines TRBV20-1 with TRBJ1-5; no firm D call. This CDR3 is built from 14 residues. From germline, CDR1 is DFQATT and CDR2 SNEGSKA (reference sequence). V was shortened by 7 bases and J by 7 bases, with 20 bases between the two germline ends. As DNA, the CDR3 is TGCAGTGTCCCAAAGGGAGGAGTGAGACAGCCCCAGCATTTT. Amino acids: CSVPKGGVRQPQHF.

This chain uses TRBV5-4 with TRBJ2-4; TRBD2 agrees at 8 bases. Germline V CDR1 and CDR2: SGHNT, YYREEE (reference sequence). V lost 2 bases, J lost 2 bases, and 6 bases stayed unmatched. This CDR3 region has 16 residues. CDR3: CASSFGGGNTKNIQYF. The CDR3, as DNA: TGTGCCAGCAGCTTCGGCGGGGGGAACACCAAAAACATTCAGTACTTC. Supplemented by reference TRBV5-4 and TRBJ2-4, the full variable domain reads ETGVTQSPTHLIKTRGQQVTLRCSSQSGHNTVSWYQQALGQGPQFIFQYYREEENGRGNFPPRFSGLQFPNYSSELNVNALELDDSALYLCASSFGGGNTKNIQYFGAGTRLSVL.

This clonotype was found a few times. V usage is TRBV7-2 and J usage is TRBJ2-7; 14 bases line up with TRBD2. The CDR3 sequence is 15 residues long. Germline V gene data show CDR1 as SGHTA and CDR2 as FQGNSA. The junction had 3 bases not matched to a gene; V was cut back by 5 bases and J by 3 bases. The CDR3 protein is CASSIGLAGGYEQYF. CDR3 in DNA: TGTGCCAGCAGCATCGGACTAGCGGGGGGCTACGAGCAGTACTTC.

The V gene is TRBV6-2 or TRBV6-3, the J gene TRBJ2-7; D uncertain. V dropped 5 bases and J dropped 3 bases, with 11 bases sitting between them. This CDR3 comprises 13 residues. Germline-derived CDR1 and CDR2 are MNHEY and SVGEGT. CDR3 in DNA: TGTGCCAGCAGTCGCGACTTATACTACGAGCAGTACTTC. Translating it yields CASSRDLYYEQYF.